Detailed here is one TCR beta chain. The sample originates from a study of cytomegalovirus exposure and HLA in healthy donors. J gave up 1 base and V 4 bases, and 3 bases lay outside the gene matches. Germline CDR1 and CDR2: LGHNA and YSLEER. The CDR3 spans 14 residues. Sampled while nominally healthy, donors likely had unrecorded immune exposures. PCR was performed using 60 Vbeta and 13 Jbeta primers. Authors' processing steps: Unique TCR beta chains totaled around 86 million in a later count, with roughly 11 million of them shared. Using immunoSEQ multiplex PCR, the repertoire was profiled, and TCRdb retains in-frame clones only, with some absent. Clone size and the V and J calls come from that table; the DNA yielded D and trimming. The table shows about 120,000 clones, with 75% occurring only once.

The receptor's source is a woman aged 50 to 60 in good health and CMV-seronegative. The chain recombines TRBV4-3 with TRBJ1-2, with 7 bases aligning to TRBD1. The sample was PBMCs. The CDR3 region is CASSLDRNNYGYTF. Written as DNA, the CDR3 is TGCGCCAGCAGCCTGGACAGGAATAACTATGGCTACACCTTC.